This TCR beta chain was sequenced during a study of regulatory T cells in long-lasting Graves disease. This clonotype was found a few times. Germline CDR1 reads SGDLS; CDR2 reads YYNGEE. V was pared by 3 bases and J by 0 bases, with 13 bases between. The CDR3 is 16 amino acids. Arm-PCR of CDR3 regions and iRepertoire HTBI primers were used to build TCR beta libraries. TCRdb used MiXCR to reprocess the multiplex PCR reads, holding one entry per CDR3 protein. The data hold some 600,000 distinct CDR3 sequences, with 15% to 20% observed a single time. Sample time point: newly diagnosed GD, antithyroid drugs for less than 3 months. RNA extracted from PBMCs served as the sequencing template. This same sample was also part of a study on T cells in Graves' hyperthyroidism and ophthalmopathy.

The source is a man between 18 and 35 years old with Graves disease. The chain couples TRBV9 to TRBJ1-3; maybe TRBD1 (6 bases). The sequencing here drew on peripheral blood mononuclear cells (PBMCs), taken at new diagnosis, from a patient treated with antithyroid drugs. CDR3 nucleotides: TGTGCCAGCAGCGGTTCGGACAGCGACTCTGGAAACACCATATATTTT. This codes for CASSGSDSDSGNTIYF.